The present T cell receptor (beta chain) was sequenced within a study of T cells after yellow fever vaccination. TCRdb reanalysed the 5' RACE reads using MiXCR and keeps one entry per CDR3 protein. This sample has 99,000 or so distinct CDR3 sequences; 5.8% occur once, and the top ten carry roughly two fifths. Per the germline V gene, CDR1 is SQVTM and CDR2 is ANQGSEA. CDR3 length: 13 residues. V was clipped by 4 bases and J by 4 bases; unmatched bases: 3. The sequences come from CD8+ T cells sorted from PBMCs, collected 10 days after the yellow fever booster vaccination. The sequence derives from a young man who received the YFV17D yellow fever vaccine. The V gene is TRBV29-1, the J gene TRBJ2-2; the match to TRBD2 covers 7 bases. Here the CDR3 reads CSVASGATGELFF. The CDR3 DNA follows: TGCAGCGTTGCTAGCGGTGCCACCGGGGAGCTGTTTTTT.